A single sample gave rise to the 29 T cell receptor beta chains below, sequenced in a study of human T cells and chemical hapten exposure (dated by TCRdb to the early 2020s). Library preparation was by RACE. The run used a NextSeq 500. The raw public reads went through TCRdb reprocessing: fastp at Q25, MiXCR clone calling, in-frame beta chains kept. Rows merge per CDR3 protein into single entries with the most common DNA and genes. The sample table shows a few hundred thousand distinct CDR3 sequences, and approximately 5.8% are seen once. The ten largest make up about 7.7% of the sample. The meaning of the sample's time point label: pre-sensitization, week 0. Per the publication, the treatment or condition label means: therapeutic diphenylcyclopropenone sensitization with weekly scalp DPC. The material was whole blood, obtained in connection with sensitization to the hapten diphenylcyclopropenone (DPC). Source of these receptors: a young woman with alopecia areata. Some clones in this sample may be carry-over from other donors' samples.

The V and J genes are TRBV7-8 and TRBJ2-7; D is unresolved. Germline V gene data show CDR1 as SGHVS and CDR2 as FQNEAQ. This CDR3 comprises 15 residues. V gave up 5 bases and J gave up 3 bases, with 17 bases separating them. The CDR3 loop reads CASSHPKEPFYEQYF. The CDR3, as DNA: TGTGCCAGCAGCCACCCGAAGGAACCTTTCTACGAGCAGTACTTC.

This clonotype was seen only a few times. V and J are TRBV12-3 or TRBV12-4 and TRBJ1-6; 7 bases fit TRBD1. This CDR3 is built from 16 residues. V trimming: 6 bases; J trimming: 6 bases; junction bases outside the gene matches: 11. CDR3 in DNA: TGTGCCAGCAGGCTGGGACAGACCATTTCTAATTCACCCCTCCACTTT. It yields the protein CASRLGQTISNSPLHF.

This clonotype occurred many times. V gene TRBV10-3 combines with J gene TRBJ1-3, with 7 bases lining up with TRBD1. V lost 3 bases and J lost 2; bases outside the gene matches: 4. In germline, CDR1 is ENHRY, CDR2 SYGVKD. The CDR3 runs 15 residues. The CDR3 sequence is CAISETGATGNTIYF. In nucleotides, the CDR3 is TGTGCCATCAGTGAAACAGGGGCGACTGGAAACACCATATATTTT.

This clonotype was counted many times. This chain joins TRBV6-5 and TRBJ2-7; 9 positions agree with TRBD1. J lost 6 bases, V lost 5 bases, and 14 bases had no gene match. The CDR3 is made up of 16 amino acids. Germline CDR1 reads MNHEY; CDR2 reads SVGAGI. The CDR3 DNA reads TGTGCCAGCAGTCCATTCTATCTCGGACAGGGGCCCGAGCAGTACTTC. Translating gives CASSPFYLGQGPEQYF.

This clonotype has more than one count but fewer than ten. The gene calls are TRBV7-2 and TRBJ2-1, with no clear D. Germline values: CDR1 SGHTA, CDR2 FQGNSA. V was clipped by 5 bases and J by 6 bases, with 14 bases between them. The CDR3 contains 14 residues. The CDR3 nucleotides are TGTGCCAGCAGCCCCTTGGCCCACGGCAATGAGCAGTTCTTC. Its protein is CASSPLAHGNEQFF. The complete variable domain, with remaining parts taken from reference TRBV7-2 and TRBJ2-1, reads GAGVSQSPSNKVTEKGKDVELRCDPISGHTALYWYRQSLGQGLEFLIYFQGNSAPDKSGLPSDRFSAERTGGSVSTLTIQRTQQEDSAVYLCASSPLAHGNEQFFGPGTRLTVL.

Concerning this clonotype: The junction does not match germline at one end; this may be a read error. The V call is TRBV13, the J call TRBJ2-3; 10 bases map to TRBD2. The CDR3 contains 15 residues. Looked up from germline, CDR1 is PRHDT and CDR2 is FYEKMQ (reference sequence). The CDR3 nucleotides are TGTGCCAGGAGCTCTAGCGGGGGTGCAACAGATACGCAGTATTTT. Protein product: CARSSSGGATDTQYF.

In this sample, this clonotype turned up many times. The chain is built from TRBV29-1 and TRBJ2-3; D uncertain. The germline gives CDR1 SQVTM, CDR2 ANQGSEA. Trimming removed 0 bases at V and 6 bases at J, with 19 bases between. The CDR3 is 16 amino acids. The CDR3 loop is CSVEDYRERIGDTQYF. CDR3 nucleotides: TGCAGCGTTGAAGATTACAGAGAACGGATCGGGGATACGCAGTATTTT.

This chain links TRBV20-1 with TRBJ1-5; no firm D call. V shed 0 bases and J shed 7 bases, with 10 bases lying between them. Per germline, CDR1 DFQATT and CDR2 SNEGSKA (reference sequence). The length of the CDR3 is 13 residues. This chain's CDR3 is CSARDPVRQPQHF. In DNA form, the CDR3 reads TGCAGTGCTAGAGATCCCGTACGGCAGCCCCAGCATTTT.

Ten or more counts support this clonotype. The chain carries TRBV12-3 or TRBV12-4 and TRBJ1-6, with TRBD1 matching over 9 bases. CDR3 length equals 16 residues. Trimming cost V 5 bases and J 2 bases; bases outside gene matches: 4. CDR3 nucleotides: TGTGCCAGCAGTCCCGGGACAGGGACCTATAATTCACCCCTCCACTTT. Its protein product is CASSPGTGTYNSPLHF.

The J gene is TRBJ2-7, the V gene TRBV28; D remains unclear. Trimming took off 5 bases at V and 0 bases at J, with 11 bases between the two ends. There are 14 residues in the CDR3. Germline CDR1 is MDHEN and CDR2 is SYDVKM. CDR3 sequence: CASSGGLYSYEQYF. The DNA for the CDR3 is TGTGCCAGCAGTGGTGGGCTTTACTCCTACGAGCAGTACTTC.

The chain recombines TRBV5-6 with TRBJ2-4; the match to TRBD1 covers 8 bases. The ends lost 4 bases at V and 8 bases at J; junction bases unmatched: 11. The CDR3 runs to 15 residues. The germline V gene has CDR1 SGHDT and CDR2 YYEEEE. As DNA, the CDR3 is TGTGCCAGCAGCCGGGGAACAGGGGGGCGAGACATTCAGTACTTC. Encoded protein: CASSRGTGGRDIQYF. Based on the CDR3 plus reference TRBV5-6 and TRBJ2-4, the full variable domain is DAGVTQSPTHLIKTRGQQVTLRCSPKSGHDTVSWYQQALGQGPQFIFQYYEEEERQRGNFPDRFSGHQFPNYSSELNVNALLLGDSALYLCASSRGTGGRDIQYFGAGTRLSVL.

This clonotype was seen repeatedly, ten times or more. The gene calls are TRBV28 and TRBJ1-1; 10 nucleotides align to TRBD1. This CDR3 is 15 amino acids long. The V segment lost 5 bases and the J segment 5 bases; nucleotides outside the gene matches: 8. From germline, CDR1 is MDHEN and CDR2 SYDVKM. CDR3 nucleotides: TGTGCCAGCAGTACACCCGACAGGGGGCTAACTGAAGCTTTCTTT. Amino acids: CASSTPDRGLTEAFF.

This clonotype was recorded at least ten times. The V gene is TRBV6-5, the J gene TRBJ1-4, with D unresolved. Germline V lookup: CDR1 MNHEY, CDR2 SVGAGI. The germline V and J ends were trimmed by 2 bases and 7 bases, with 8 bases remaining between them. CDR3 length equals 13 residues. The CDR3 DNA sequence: TGTGCCAGCAGTTACAGGGAGGCTGAAAAACTGTTTTTT. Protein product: CASSYREAEKLFF.

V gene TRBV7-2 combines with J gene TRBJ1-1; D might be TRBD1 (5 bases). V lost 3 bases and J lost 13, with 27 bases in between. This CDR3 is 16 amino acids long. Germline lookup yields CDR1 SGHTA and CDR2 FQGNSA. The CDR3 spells CASSFLYLGDRTEDFF. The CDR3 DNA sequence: TGTGCCAGCAGCTTCCTATATTTAGGGGATCGAACAGAGGATTTCTTT.

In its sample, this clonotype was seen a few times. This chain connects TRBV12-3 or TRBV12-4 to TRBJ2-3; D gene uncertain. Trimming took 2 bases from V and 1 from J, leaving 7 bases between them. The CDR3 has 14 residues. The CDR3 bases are TGTGCCAGCAGTTTAATGGCAGGCACAGATACGCAGTATTTT. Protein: CASSLMAGTDTQYF.

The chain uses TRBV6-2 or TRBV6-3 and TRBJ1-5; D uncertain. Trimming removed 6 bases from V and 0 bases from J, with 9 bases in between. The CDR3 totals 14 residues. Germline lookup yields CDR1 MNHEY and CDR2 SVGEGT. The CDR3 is CASSSLHSNQPQHF. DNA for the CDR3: TGTGCCAGCAGCTCCCTACATAGCAATCAGCCCCAGCATTTT.

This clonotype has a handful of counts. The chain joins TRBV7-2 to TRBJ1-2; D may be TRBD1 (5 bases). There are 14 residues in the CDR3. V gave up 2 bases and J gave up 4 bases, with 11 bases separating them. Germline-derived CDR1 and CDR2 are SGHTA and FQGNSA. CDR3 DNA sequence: TGTGCCAGCAGCTTAAGTAGGGGAATCTATGGCTACACCTTC. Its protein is CASSLSRGIYGYTF.

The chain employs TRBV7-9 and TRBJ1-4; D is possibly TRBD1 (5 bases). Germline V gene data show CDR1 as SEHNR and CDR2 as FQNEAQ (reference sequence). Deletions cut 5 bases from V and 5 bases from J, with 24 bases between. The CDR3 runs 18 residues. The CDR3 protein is CASSPIGDSYGENEKLFF. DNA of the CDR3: TGTGCCAGCAGCCCTATTGGAGACAGCTACGGGGAAAATGAAAAACTGTTTTTT.

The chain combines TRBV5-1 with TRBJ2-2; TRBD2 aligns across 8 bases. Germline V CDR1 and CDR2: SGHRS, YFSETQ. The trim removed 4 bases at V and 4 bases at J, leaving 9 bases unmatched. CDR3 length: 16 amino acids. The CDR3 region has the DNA TGCGCCAGCAGCCCGGCAGGGACTAGAAGCACCGGGGAGCTGTTTTTT. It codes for CASSPAGTRSTGELFF.

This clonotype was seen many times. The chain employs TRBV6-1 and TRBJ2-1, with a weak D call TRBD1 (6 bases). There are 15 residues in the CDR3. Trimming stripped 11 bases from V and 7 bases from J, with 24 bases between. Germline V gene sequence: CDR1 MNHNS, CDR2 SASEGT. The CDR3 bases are TGTGCCCCCCACGCAGGGGCACTCGGTGTGAATGAGCAGTTCTTC. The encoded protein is CAPHAGALGVNEQFF.

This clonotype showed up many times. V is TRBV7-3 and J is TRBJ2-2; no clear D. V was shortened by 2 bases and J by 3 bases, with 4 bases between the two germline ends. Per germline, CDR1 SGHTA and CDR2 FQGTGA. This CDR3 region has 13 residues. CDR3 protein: CASSLQYTGELFF. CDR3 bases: TGTGCCAGCAGCTTACAGTACACCGGGGAGCTGTTTTTT.

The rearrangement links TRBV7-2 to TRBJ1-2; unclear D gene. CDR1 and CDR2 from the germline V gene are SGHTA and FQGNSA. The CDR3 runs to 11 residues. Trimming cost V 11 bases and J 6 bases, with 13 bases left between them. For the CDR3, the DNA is TGTGCCGGAAGGCTCCTTGATGGCTACACCTTC. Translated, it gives CAGRLLDGYTF.

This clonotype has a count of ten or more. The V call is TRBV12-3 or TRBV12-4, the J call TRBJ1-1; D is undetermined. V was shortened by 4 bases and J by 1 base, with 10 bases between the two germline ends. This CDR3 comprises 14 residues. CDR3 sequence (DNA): TGTGCCAGCAGTTATTCTCTGAGGAACACTGAAGCTTTCTTT. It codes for CASSYSLRNTEAFF.

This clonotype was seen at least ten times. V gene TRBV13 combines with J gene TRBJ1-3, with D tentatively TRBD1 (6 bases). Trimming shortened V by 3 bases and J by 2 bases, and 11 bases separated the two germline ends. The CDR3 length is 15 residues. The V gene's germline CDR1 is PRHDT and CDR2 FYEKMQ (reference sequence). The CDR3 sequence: CASSFRGETGNTIYF. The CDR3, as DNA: TGTGCCAGCAGCTTCAGGGGCGAGACTGGAAACACCATATATTTT. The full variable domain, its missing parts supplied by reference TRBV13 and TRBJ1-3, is AAGVIQSPRHLIKEKRETATLKCYPIPRHDTVYWYQQGPGQDPQFLISFYEKMQSDKGSIPDRFSAQQFSDYHSELNMSSLELGDSALYFCASSFRGETGNTIYFGEGSWLTVV.

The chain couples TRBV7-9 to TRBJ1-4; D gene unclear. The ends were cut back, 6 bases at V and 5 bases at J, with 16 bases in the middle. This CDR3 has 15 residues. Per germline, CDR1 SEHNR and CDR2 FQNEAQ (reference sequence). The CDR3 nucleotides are TGTGCCAGCAGAAACAACACGGTCCCAAATGAAAAACTGTTTTTT. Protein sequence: CASRNNTVPNEKLFF.

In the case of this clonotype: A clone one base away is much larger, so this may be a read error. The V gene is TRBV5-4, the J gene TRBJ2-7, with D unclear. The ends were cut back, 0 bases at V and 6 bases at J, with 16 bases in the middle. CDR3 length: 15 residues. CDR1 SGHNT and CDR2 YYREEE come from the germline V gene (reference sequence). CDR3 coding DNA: TGTGCCAGCAGCTTGGCCGGTCAGGCGAACTTCGAGCAGTACTTC. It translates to CASSLAGQANFEQYF.

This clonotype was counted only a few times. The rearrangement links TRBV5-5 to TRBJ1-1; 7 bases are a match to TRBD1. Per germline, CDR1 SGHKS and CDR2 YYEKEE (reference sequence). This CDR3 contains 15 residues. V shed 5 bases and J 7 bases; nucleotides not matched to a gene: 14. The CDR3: CASRPTGATGVEAFF. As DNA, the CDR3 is TGTGCCAGCAGACCAACAGGGGCGACCGGAGTTGAAGCTTTCTTT.

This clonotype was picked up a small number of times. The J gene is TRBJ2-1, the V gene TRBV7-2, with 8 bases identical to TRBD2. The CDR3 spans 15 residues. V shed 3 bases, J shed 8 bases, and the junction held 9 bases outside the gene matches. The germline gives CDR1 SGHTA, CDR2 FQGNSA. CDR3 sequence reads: CASSLAGGLSYEQFF. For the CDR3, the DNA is TGTGCCAGCAGCTTGGCGGGGGGCTTGTCCTATGAGCAGTTCTTC.

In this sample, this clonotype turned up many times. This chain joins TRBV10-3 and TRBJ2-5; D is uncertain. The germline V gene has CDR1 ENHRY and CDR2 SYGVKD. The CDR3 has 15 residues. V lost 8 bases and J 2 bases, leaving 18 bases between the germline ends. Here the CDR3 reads CAIAHNYDGQETQYF. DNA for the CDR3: TGTGCCATCGCCCATAACTACGACGGTCAAGAGACCCAGTACTTC.